The 22 T cell receptor beta chains reported below all come from one sample, sequenced in a study of PD-1 blockade in classical Hodgkin lymphoma. The time point here: cycle 4 day 1 (C4D1), after about 6 weeks of nivolumab. Every single patient, without exception, relapsed after autologous stem cell transplantation, and brentuximab vedotin exposure varied. The repertoire was sequenced with immunoSEQ multiplex PCR; TCRdb's copy has only in-frame clones and lacks some. The data contain several thousand clones, roughly 80% of them singletons. The sample was peripheral blood mononuclear cells (PBMCs), taken before the fourth cycle of nivolumab. The receptor set was obtained from a human donor with classical Hodgkin lymphoma.

Comments on this clone: The junction departs from the called germline gene at one end, perhaps through a read error. The V gene is TRBV5-5, the J gene TRBJ1-3; D is unclear. This CDR3 has 14 residues. CDR1 is SGHKS, CDR2 YYEKEE, per germline (reference sequence). The CDR3 is CASSQDWVLDTIYF. The CDR3, as DNA: TGCGCCAGCAGCCAAGACTGGGTCCTTGACACCATATATTTT.

This clone was detected only once. CDR3 bases: TGTGCCAGCAGGGACAGGGTGGGTCAGCCCCAGCATTTT. This translates into CASRDRVGQPQHF. The chain carries TRBV28 and TRBJ1-5, with 8 bases lining up with TRBD1. The CDR3 covers 13 residues. The V gene end was trimmed by 6 bases and the J gene end by 6 bases; junction bases not matched to a gene: 4. Germline CDR1 MDHEN, CDR2 SYDVKM.

The chain couples TRBV30 to TRBJ2-7, with a weak D call TRBD2 (6 bases). CDR3 length: 12 amino acids. The germline V gene has CDR1 GTSNPN and CDR2 SVGIG (reference sequence). The V end was cut by 2 bases, the J end by 2 bases, with 7 bases between. In DNA form, the CDR3 reads TGTGCCTGGAGTCCGGGGGCCTACGAGCAGTACTTC. Translation gives CAWSPGAYEQYF.

J is TRBJ2-3 and V is TRBV5-1; 11 nucleotides align to TRBD2. Germline CDR1 reads SGHRS; CDR2 reads YFSETQ. V lost 6 bases and J lost 6; bases outside the gene matches: 6. The CDR3 consists of 14 residues. The CDR3: CASKLAGASDTQYF. As DNA, the CDR3 is TGCGCCAGCAAACTAGCGGGGGCCTCCGATACGCAGTATTTT.

The chain joins TRBV9 to TRBJ2-2; 7 bases fit TRBD1. Trimming took 2 bases from V and 0 from J; bases not matched to a gene: 10. Germline CDR1 is SGDLS and CDR2 is YYNGEE. The CDR3 consists of 18 residues. The CDR3 DNA follows: TGTGCCAGCAGCGTCAGGGACAGCCGGTTCGCGAACACCGGGGAGCTGTTTTTT. It codes for CASSVRDSRFANTGELFF.

V usage is TRBV6-5 and J usage is TRBJ1-2; 7 bases fit TRBD1. The CDR3 consists of 14 residues. With 2 bases clipped from V and 4 bases from J, the junction kept 4 bases outside the gene matches. Germline assignment: CDR1 MNHEY and CDR2 SVGAGI. The CDR3 DNA sequence: TGTGCCAGCAGTTACCTCGGGACAGCCTATGGCTACACCTTC. Translating gives CASSYLGTAYGYTF.

The chain uses TRBV5-1 and TRBJ2-3, with a tentative D call TRBD2 (6 bases). Trimming left V 3 bases short and J 3 bases short, with 8 bases between. There are 13 residues in the CDR3. CDR1 is SGHRS, CDR2 YFSETQ, per germline. For the CDR3, the DNA is TGCGCCAGCAGCTCCGGGGGTACAGATACGCAGTATTTT. Translating it yields CASSSGGTDTQYF. Full variable domain (outside the CDR3, taken from reference TRBV5-1 and TRBJ2-3): KAGVTQTPRYLIKTRGQQVTLSCSPISGHRSVSWYQQTPGQGLQFLFEYFSETQRNKGNFPGRFSGRQFSNSRSEMNVSTLELGDSALYLCASSSGGTDTQYFGPGTRLTVL.

The genes are TRBV14 and TRBJ1-1, with TRBD1 as a possible D gene (5 bases). V was cut by 2 bases and J by 1 base, with 20 bases left in between. Germline CDR1 and CDR2: SGHDN and FVKESK. This CDR3 has 18 amino acids. The CDR3 region is CASSQWVLQGLRNTEAFF. Written as DNA, the CDR3 is TGTGCCAGCAGCCAATGGGTTTTGCAGGGTTTAAGGAACACTGAAGCTTTCTTT.

The chain carries TRBV19 and TRBJ2-7; tentative D call: TRBD2 (6 bases). CDR3 length: 11 residues. Trimming shortened V by 7 bases and J by 3 bases, and 7 bases separated the two germline ends. The germline V gene encodes CDR1 LNHDA and CDR2 SQIVND (reference sequence). The CDR3 loop reads CASTDYYEQYF. Here the CDR3 DNA reads TGTGCCAGTACGGACTACTACGAGCAGTACTTC.

The rearrangement joins TRBV28 to TRBJ2-5; TRBD1 or TRBD2 may be the D gene (5 bases each). Germline V gene lookup returns CDR1 MDHEN and CDR2 SYDVKM. The CDR3 is 15 amino acids. Deletions cut 6 bases from V and 5 bases from J, with 19 bases between. As DNA, the CDR3 is TGTGCCAGCAGCCCGGACTCAGGGTGGGGTGAGACCCAGTACTTC. It codes for CASSPDSGWGETQYF.

The CDR3 nucleotides read TGTGCCAGCAGTGCCGACAGGATAAACACCGGGGAGCTGTTTTTT. Translated, it gives CASSADRINTGELFF. The rearrangement joins TRBV25-1 to TRBJ2-2; maybe TRBD1 (6 bases). Germline-derived CDR1 and CDR2 are MGHDK and SYGVNS. The V end was cut by 4 bases, the J end by 2 bases, with 11 bases between. The CDR3 spans 15 residues. Using reference TRBV25-1 and TRBJ2-2 for the parts outside the CDR3, the full variable domain is EADIYQTPRYLVIGTGKKITLECSQTMGHDKMYWYQQDPGMELHLIHYSYGVNSTEKGDLSSESTVSRIRTEHFPLTLESARPSHTSQYLCASSADRINTGELFFGEGSRLTVL.

This chain connects TRBV5-4 to TRBJ2-5, with TRBD1 as a possible D gene (5 bases). The CDR3 sequence is 13 residues long. Trimming removed 0 bases from V and 6 bases from J, with 9 bases in between. Germline loops: CDR1 SGHNT, CDR2 YYREEE (reference sequence). CDR3 region: CASSLVDSKTQYF. In DNA form, the CDR3 reads TGTGCCAGCAGCTTGGTTGACAGTAAGACCCAGTACTTC.

The CDR3 DNA is TGTGCCAGCAGCGTAGTTTCAGGGGGGCTGGCAGATACGCAGTATTTT. It translates to CASSVVSGGLADTQYF. This chain joins TRBV9 and TRBJ2-3; perhaps TRBD1 as D (7 bases). The length of the CDR3 is 16 residues. Germline CDR1 is SGDLS and CDR2 is YYNGEE. V lost 0 bases and J lost 4, with 15 bases in between.

This clone showed up just a few times. The rearrangement uses TRBV27 and TRBJ2-3; TRBD2 matches 9 bases. With 3 bases clipped from V and 7 bases from J, the junction kept 11 bases outside the gene matches. This CDR3 has 16 amino acids. Germline CDR1 is MNHEY and CDR2 is SMNVEV (reference sequence). The CDR3 DNA reads as TGTGCCAGCAGTTTTCTAGCGGGGCCCGCATCTTATACGCAGTATTTT. Residues: CASSFLAGPASYTQYF.

This clone was found a few times. The rearrangement joins TRBV19 to TRBJ1-1; no definite D call. The CDR3 totals 12 residues. Per the germline V gene, CDR1 is LNHDA and CDR2 is SQIVND (reference sequence). V shed 5 bases and J shed 5 bases, with 9 bases lying between them. The CDR3 DNA follows: TGTGCCAGTAGTTACGAAGGGACTGAAGCTTTCTTT. Protein: CASSYEGTEAFF.

This clone was observed a few times. This sequence joins TRBV4-3 and TRBJ1-5; no definite D call. Trimming stripped 0 bases from V and 6 bases from J, with 12 bases between. CDR1 and CDR2 (germline): LGHNA, YSLEER. CDR3 length: 15 amino acids. The DNA for the CDR3 is TGCGCCAGCAGCCAAGATTGGGAGTTGGGTCAGCCCCAGCATTTT. Residues: CASSQDWELGQPQHF.

This clone was observed a single time. V and J are TRBV5-1 and TRBJ2-7, with 7 bases fitting TRBD2. The CDR3 extends over 14 amino acids. The V gene end was trimmed by 4 bases and the J gene end by 3 bases; junction bases not matched to a gene: 7. Germline V gives CDR1 SGHRS, CDR2 YFSETQ. CDR3 in DNA: TGCGCCAGCAGCAACAAGGGAGGGAACTACGAGCAGTACTTC. This sequence encodes CASSNKGGNYEQYF.

The gene calls are TRBV7-3 and TRBJ1-1; 8 bases fit TRBD1. The length of the CDR3 is 14 residues. Trimming removed 5 bases from V and 3 bases from J; junction bases left unmatched: 5. CDR1 and CDR2 (germline): SGHTA, FQGTGA. The CDR3 sequence is CASSTTGGDTEAFF. The CDR3, as DNA: TGTGCCAGCAGCACAACAGGGGGGGACACTGAAGCTTTCTTT.

This chain uses TRBV19 with TRBJ1-1, with a possible D match to TRBD1 (6 bases). The length of the CDR3 is 17 residues. Trimming stripped 4 bases from V and 2 bases from J, with 20 bases between. Germline V gene lookup returns CDR1 LNHDA and CDR2 SQIVND (reference sequence). In nucleotides, the CDR3 is TGTGCCAGTAGTACCCCGTCGGCAGGGGAGGGAAACACTGAAGCTTTCTTT. This encodes CASSTPSAGEGNTEAFF.

The chain carries TRBV10-3 and TRBJ2-3, with D hard to call. The germline CDR1 and CDR2 sequences are ENHRY and SYGVKD. Between the trimmed V and J ends, which lost 7 bases and 2 bases, there was a span of 7 bases. This CDR3 region has 12 residues. Here the CDR3 DNA reads TGTGCCATCACAGACCTCACAGATACGCAGTATTTT. Translated: CAITDLTDTQYF.

The chain uses TRBV5-5 and TRBJ2-5; D gene ambiguous. The CDR3 runs to 12 residues. Germline CDR1 reads SGHKS; CDR2 reads YYEKEE (reference sequence). V lost 4 bases, J lost 5 bases, and 9 bases lay in between. Here the CDR3 reads CASSQGRETQYF. For the CDR3, the DNA is TGTGCCAGCAGCCAAGGAAGGGAGACCCAGTACTTC.

The CDR3 is CASSQSQTGLHGELFF. The CDR3 DNA follows: TGTGCCAGCAGCCAAAGCCAGACAGGGCTCCACGGGGAGCTGTTTTTT. The chain recombines TRBV7-6 with TRBJ2-2; TRBD1 matches at 7 bases. Trimming took 5 bases from V and 7 from J; bases not matched to a gene: 13. The CDR3 contains 16 residues. Germline CDR1 and CDR2: SGHVS and FNYEAQ.